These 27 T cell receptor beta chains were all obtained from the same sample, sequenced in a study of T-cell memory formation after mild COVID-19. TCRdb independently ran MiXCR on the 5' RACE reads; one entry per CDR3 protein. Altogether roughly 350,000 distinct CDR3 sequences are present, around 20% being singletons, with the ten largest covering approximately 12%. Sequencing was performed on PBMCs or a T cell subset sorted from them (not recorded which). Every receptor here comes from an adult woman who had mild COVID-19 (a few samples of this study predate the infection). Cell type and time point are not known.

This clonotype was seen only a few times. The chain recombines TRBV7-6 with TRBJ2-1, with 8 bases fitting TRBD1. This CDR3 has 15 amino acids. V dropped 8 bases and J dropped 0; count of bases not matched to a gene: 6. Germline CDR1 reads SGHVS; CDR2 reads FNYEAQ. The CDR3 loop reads CASHTDRASYNEQFF. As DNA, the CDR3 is TGTGCCAGCCACACGGACAGGGCCTCCTACAATGAGCAGTTCTTC.

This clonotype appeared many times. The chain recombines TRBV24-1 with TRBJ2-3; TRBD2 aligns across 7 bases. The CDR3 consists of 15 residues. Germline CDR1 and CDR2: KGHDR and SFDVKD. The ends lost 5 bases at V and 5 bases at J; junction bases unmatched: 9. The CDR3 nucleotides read TGTGCCACCAGTGCTGACGGGAGGCGCGGAGATACGCAGTATTTT. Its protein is CATSADGRRGDTQYF.

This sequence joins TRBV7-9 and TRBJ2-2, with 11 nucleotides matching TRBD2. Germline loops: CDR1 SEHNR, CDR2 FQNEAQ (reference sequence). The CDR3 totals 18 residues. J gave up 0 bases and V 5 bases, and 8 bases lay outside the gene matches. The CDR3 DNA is TGTGCCAGCAGCCTCGGGGGACTAGCGGAGTCGAACACCGGGGAGCTGTTTTTT. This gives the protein CASSLGGLAESNTGELFF.

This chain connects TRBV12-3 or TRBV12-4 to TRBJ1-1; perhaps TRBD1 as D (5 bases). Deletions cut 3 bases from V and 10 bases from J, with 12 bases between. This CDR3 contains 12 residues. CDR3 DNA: TGTGCCAGCAGTTTTAGTGGACAACGAGCTTTCTTT. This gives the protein CASSFSGQRAFF.

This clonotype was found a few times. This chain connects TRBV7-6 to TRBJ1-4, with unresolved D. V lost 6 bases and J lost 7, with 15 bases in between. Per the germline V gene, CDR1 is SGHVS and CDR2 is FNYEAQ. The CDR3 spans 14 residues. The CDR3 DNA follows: TGTGCCAGCAGTTCGACATCGGGGAGTGAAAAACTGTTTTTT. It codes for CASSSTSGSEKLFF.

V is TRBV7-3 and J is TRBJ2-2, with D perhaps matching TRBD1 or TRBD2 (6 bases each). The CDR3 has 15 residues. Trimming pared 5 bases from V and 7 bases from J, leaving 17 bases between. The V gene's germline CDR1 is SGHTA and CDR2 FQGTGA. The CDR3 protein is CASSIGGSLGGELFF. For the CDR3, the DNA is TGTGCCAGCAGCATCGGGGGCTCTTTGGGCGGGGAGCTGTTTTTT.

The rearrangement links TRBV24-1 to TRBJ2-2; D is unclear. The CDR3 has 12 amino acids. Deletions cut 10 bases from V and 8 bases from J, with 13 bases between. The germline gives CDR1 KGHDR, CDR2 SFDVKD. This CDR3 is CATRVGTGELFF. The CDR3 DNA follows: TGTGCCACGAGAGTTGGCACAGGGGAGCTGTTTTTT.

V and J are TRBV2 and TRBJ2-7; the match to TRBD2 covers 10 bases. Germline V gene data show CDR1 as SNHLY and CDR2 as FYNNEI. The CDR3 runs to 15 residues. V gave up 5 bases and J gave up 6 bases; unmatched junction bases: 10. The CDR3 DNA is TGTGCCAGCAGTCAGGCTAGCGGGAGATATGGCGAGCAGTACTTC. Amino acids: CASSQASGRYGEQYF.

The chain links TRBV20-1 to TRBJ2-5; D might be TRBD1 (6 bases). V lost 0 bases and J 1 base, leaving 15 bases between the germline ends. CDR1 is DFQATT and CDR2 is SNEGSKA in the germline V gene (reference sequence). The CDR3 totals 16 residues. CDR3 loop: CSARDWGLTTQETQYF. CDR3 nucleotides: TGCAGTGCTAGAGATTGGGGGCTAACGACCCAAGAGACCCAGTACTTC.

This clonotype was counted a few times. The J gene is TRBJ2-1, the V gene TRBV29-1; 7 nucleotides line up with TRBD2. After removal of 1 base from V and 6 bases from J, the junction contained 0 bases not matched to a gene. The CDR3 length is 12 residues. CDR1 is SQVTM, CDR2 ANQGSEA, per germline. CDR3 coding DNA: TGCAGCGTTGAAGGACTAGCCAATGAGCAGTTCTTC. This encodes CSVEGLANEQFF.

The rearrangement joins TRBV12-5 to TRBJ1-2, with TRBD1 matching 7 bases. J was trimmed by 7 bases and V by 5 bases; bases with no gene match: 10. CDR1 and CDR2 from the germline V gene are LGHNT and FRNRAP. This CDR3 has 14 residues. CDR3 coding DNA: TGTGCTAGTGGTCTGGAGACAGGGCCGAGTGGCTACACCTTC. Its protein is CASGLETGPSGYTF.

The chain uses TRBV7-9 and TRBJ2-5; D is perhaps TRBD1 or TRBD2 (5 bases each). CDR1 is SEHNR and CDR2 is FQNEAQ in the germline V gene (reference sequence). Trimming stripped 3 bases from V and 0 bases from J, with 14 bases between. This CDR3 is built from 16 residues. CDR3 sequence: CASSFAGAGYQETQYF. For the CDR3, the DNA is TGTGCCAGCAGCTTCGCCGGGGCAGGGTACCAAGAGACCCAGTACTTC.

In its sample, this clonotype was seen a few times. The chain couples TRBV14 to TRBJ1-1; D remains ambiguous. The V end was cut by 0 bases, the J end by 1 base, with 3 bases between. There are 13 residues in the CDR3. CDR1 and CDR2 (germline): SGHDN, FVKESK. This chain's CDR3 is CASSQEQNTEAFF. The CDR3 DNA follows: TGTGCCAGCAGCCAAGAACAGAACACTGAAGCTTTCTTT.

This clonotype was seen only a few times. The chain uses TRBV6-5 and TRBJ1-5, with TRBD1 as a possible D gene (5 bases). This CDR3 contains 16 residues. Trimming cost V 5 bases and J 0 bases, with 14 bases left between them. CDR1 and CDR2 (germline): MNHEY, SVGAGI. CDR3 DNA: TGTGCCAGCAGTCCACGGACAATTCATAGCAATCAGCCCCAGCATTTT. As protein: CASSPRTIHSNQPQHF.

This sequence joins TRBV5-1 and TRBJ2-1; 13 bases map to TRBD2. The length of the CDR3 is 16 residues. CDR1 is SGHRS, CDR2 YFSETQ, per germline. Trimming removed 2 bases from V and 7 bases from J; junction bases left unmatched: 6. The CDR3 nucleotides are TGCGCCAGCAGCTTAGCCCGGACTAGCGGGAGAAATGAGCAGTTCTTC. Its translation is CASSLARTSGRNEQFF.

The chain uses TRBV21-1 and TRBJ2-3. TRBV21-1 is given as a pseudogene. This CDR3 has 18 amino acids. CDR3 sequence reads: CASSKDVRGATGTDTQYF. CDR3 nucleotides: TGTGCCAGCAGCAAAGACGTTCGGGGTGCTACAGGCACAGATACGCAGTATTTT.

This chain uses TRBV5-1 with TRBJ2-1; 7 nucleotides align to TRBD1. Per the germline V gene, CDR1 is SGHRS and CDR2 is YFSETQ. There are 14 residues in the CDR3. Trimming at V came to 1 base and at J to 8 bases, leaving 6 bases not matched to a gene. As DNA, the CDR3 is TGCGCCAGCAGCTTGATGCCAGGGGGTGATGAGCAGTTCTTC. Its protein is CASSLMPGGDEQFF.

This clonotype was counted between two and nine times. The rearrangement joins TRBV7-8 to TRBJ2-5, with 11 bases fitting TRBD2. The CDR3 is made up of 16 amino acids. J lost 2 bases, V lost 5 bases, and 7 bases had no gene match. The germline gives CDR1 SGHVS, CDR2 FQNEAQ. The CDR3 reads CASSHGLAGFQETQYF. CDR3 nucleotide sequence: TGTGCCAGCAGCCACGGACTAGCGGGCTTTCAAGAGACCCAGTACTTC.

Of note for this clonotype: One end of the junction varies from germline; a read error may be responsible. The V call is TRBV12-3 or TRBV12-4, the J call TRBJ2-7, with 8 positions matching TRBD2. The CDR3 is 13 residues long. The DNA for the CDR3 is TGTGCCAGCAGTCCCGGGGGGGGCAGGGTCGTCGACTTC. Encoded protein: CASSPGGGRVVDF.

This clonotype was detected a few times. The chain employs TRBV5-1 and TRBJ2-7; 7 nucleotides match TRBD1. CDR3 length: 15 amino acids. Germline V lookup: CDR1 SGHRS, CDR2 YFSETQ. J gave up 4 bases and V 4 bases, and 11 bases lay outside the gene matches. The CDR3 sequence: CASSPSDRLSYEQYF. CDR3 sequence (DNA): TGCGCCAGCAGCCCGTCGGACAGGCTATCATACGAGCAGTACTTC.

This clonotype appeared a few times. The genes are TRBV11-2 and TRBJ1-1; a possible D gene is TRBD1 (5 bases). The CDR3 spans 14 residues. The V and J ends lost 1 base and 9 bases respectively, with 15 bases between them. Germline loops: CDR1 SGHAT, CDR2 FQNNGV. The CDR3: CASSLGGTAFKAFF. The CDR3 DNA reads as TGTGCCAGCAGCTTAGGAGGGACCGCCTTTAAAGCTTTCTTT.

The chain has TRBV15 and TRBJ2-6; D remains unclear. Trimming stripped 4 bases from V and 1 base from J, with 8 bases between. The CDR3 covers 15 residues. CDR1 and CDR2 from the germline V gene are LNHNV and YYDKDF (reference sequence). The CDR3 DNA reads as TGTGCCACCAGCATTGACCAGTCTGGGGCCAACGTCCTGACTTTC. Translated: CATSIDQSGANVLTF.

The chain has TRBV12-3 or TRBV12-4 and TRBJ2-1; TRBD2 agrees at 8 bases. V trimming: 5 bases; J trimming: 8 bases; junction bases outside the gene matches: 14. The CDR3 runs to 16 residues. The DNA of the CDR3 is TGTGCCAGCAGTACCCCTGAGGAGCGGGAGTGGGATGAGCAGTTCTTC. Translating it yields CASSTPEEREWDEQFF.

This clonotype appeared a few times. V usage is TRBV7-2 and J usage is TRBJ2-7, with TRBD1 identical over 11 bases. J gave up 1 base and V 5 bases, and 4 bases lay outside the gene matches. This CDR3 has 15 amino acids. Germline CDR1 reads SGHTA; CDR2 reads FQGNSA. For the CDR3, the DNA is TGTGCCAGCAGCGGACAGGGGGCAGGGTCCTACGAGCAGTACTTC. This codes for CASSGQGAGSYEQYF. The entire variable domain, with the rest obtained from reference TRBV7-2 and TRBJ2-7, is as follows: GAGVSQSPSNKVTEKGKDVELRCDPISGHTALYWYRQSLGQGLEFLIYFQGNSAPDKSGLPSDRFSAERTGGSVSTLTIQRTQQEDSAVYLCASSGQGAGSYEQYFGPGTRLTVT.

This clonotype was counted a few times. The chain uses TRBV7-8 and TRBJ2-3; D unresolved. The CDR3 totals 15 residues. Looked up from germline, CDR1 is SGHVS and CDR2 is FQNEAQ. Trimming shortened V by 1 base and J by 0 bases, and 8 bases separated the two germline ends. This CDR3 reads CASSLGEWSTDTQYF. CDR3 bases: TGTGCCAGCAGCTTAGGAGAGTGGAGCACAGATACGCAGTATTTT.

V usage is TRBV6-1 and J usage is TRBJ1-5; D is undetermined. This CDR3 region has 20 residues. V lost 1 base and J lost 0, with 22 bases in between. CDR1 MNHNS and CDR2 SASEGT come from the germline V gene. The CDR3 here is CASSEGAGKVGEYSNQPQHF. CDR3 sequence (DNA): TGTGCCAGCAGTGAAGGGGCGGGTAAGGTGGGTGAATATAGCAATCAGCCCCAGCATTTT.

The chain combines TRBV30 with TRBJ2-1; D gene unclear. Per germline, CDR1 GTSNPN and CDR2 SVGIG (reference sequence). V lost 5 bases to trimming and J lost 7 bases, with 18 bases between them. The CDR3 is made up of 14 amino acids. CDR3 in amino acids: CAWVGWGLWNEQFF. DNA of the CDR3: TGTGCCTGGGTGGGGTGGGGTCTGTGGAATGAGCAGTTCTTC. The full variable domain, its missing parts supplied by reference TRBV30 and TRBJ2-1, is SQTIHQWPATLVQPVGSPLSLECTVEGTSNPNLYWYRQAAGRGLQLLFYSVGIGQISSEVPQNLSASRPQDRQFILSSKKLLLSDSGFYLCAWVGWGLWNEQFFGPGTRLTVL.